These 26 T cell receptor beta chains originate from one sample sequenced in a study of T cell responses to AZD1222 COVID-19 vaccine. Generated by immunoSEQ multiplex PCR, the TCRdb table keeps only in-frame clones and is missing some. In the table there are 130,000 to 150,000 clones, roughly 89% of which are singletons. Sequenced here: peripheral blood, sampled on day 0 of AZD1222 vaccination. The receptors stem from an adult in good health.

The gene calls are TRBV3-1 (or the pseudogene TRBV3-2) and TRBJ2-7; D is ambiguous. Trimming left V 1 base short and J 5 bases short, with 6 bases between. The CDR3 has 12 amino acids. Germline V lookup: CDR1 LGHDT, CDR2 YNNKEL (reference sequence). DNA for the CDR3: TGTGCCAGCAGCCAAGTGGGCAACGAGCAGTACTTC. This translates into CASSQVGNEQYF.

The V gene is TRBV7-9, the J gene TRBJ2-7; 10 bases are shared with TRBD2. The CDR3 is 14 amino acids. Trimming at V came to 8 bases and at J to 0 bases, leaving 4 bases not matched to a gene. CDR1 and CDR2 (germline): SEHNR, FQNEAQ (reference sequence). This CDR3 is CASSPSGSSYEQYF. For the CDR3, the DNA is TGTGCCAGCTCTCCTAGCGGGAGCTCCTACGAGCAGTACTTC.

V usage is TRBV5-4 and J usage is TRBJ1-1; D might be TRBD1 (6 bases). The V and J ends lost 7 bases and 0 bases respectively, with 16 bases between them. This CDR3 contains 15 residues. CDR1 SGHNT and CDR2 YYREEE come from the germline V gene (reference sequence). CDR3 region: CASGNGGYMNTEAFF. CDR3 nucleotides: TGTGCCAGCGGGAACGGGGGCTACATGAACACTGAAGCTTTCTTT. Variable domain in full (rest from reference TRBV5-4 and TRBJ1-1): ETGVTQSPTHLIKTRGQQVTLRCSSQSGHNTVSWYQQALGQGPQFIFQYYREEENGRGNFPPRFSGLQFPNYSSELNVNALELDDSALYLCASGNGGYMNTEAFFGQGTRLTVV.

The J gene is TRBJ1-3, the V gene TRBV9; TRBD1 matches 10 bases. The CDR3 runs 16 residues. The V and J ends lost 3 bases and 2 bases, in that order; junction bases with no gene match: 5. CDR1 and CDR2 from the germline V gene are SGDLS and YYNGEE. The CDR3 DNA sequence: TGTGCCAGCAGCGAATTGACAGGGGGCCCTGGAAACACCATATATTTT. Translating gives CASSELTGGPGNTIYF.

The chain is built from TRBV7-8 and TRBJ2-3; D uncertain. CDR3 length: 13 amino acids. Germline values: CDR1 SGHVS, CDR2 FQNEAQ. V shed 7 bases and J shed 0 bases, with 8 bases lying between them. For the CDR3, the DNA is TGTGCCAGCAAGTACGTTAGCACAGATACGCAGTATTTT. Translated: CASKYVSTDTQYF.

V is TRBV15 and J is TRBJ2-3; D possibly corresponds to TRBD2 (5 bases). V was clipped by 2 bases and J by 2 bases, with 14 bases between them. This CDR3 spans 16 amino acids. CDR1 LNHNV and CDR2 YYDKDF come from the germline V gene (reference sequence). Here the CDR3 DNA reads TGTGCCACCAGCAGATCGAAAGGACTTGTCACAGATACGCAGTATTTT. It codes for CATSRSKGLVTDTQYF.

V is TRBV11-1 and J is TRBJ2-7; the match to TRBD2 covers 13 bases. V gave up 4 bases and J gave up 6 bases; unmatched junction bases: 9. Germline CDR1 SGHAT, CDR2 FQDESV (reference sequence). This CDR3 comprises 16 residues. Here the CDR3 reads CASSSRTSGRGSEQYF. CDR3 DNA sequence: TGTGCCAGCAGCTCCCGAACTAGCGGGAGGGGGAGCGAGCAGTACTTC. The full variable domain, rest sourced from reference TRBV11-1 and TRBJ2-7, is EAEVAQSPRYKITEKSQAVAFWCDPISGHATLYWYRQILGQGPELLVQFQDESVVDDSQLPKDRFSAERLKGVDSTLKIQPAELGDSAMYLCASSSRTSGRGSEQYFGPGTRLTVT.

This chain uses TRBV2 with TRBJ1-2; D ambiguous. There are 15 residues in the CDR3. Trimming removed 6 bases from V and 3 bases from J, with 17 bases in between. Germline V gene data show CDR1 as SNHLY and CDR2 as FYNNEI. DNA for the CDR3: TGTGCCAGCAGCCGCGAGGGAAGTCCTGACTATGGCTACACCTTC. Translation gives CASSREGSPDYGYTF.

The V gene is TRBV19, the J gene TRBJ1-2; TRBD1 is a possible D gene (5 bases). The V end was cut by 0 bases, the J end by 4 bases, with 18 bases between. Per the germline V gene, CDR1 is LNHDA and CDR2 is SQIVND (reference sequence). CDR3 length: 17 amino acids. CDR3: CASSIDLLRGVSYGYTF. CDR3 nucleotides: TGTGCCAGTAGTATAGATCTATTGAGGGGCGTCAGCTATGGCTACACCTTC. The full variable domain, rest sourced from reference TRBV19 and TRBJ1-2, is DGGITQSPKYLFRKEGQNVTLSCEQNLNHDAMYWYRQDPGQGLRLIYYSQIVNDFQKGDIAEGYSVSREKKESFPLTVTSAQKNPTAFYLCASSIDLLRGVSYGYTFGSGTRLTVV.

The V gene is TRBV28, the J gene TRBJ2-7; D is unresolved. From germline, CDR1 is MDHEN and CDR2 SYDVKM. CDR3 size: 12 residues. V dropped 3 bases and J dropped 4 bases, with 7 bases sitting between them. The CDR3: CASSFMRYEQYF. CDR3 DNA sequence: TGTGCCAGCAGTTTCATGCGATACGAGCAGTACTTC.

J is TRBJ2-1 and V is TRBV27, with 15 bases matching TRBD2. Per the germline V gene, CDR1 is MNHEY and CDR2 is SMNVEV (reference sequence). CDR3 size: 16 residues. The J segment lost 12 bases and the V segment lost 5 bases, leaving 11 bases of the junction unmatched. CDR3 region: CASSPGLAGGNPAQFF. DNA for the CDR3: TGTGCCAGCAGTCCAGGACTAGCGGGAGGGAATCCAGCGCAGTTCTTC.

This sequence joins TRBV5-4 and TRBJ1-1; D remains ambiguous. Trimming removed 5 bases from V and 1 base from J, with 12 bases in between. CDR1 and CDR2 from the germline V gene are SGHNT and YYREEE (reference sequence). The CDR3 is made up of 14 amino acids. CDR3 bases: TGTGCCAGCAGTCCCGAAGACTGGAACACTGAAGCTTTCTTT. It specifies CASSPEDWNTEAFF.

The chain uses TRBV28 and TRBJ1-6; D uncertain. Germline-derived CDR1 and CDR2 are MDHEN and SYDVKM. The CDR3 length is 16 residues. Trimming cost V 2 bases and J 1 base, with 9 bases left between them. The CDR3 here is CASSLVGPSYNSPLHF. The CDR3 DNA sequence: TGTGCCAGCAGTTTAGTCGGGCCTTCCTATAATTCACCCCTCCACTTT.

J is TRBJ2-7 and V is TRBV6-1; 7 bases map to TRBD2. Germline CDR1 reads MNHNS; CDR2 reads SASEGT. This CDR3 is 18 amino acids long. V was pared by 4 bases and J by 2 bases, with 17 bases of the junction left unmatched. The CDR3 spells CASSGLSRGVRIPYEQYF. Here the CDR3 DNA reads TGTGCCAGCAGTGGCCTCTCCCGGGGGGTTAGGATACCCTACGAGCAGTACTTC.

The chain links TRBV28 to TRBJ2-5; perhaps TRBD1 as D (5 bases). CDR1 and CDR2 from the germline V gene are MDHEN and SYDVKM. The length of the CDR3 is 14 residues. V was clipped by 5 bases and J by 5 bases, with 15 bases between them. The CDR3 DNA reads TGTGCCAGCAGTCCCCCAGGGTACAGGGAGACCCAGTACTTC. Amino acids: CASSPPGYRETQYF.

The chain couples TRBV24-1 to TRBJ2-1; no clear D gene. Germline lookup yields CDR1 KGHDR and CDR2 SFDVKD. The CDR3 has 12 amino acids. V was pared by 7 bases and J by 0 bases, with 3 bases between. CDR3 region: CATRDSYNEQFF. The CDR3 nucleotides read TGTGCCACCAGGGACTCCTACAATGAGCAGTTCTTC.

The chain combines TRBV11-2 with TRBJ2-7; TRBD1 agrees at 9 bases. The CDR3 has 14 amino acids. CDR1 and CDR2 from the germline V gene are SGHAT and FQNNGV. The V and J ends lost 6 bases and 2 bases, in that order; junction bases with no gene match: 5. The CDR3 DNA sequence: TGTGCCAGCAGGACAAGGGACAGGGCCTACGAGCAGTACTTC. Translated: CASRTRDRAYEQYF.

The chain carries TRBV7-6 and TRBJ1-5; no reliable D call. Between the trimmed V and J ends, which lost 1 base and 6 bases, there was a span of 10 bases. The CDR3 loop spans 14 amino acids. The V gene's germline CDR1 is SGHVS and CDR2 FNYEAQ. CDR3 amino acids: CASSLERVGQPQHF. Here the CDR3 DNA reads TGTGCCAGCAGCTTAGAACGGGTGGGTCAGCCCCAGCATTTT. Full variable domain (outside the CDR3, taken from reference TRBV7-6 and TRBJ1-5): GAGVSQSPRYKVTKRGQDVALRCDPISGHVSLYWYRQALGQGPEFLTYFNYEAQQDKSGLPNDRFSAERPEGSISTLTIQRTEQRDSAMYRCASSLERVGQPQHFGDGTRLSIL.

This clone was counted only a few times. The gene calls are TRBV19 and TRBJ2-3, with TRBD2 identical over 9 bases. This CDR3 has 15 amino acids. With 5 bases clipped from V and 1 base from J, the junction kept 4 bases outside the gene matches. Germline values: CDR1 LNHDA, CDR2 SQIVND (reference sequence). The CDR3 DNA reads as TGTGCCAGTAGTTTTCGGACTAGCGGCACAGATACGCAGTATTTT. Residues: CASSFRTSGTDTQYF.

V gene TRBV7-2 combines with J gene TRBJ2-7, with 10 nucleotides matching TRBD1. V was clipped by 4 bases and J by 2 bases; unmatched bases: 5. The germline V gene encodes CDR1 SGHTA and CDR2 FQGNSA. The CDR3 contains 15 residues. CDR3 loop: CASSSTGGAAYEQYF. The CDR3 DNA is TGTGCCAGCAGCTCGACAGGGGGCGCTGCCTACGAGCAGTACTTC.

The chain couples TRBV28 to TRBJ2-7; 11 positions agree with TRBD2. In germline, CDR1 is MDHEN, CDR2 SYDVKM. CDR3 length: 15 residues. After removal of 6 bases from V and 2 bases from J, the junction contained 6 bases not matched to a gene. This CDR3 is CASSPTSGEAYEQYF. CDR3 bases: TGTGCCAGCAGCCCGACTAGCGGGGAAGCCTACGAGCAGTACTTC.

CDR3 coding DNA: TGTGCCAGCAGTTTACAGGGAGGGAATTCACCCCTCCACTTT. Translation gives CASSLQGGNSPLHF. This rearrangement joins TRBV28 to TRBJ1-6; D might be TRBD1 (5 bases). There are 14 residues in the CDR3. From germline, CDR1 is MDHEN and CDR2 SYDVKM. V was pared by 2 bases and J by 7 bases, with 9 bases between.

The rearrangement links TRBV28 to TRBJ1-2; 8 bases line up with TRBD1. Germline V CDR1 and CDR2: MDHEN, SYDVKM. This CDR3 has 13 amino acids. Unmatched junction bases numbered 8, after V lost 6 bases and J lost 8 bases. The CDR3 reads CASSPTGGDGYTF. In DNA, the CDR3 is TGTGCCAGCAGCCCCACAGGGGGGGACGGCTACACCTTC.

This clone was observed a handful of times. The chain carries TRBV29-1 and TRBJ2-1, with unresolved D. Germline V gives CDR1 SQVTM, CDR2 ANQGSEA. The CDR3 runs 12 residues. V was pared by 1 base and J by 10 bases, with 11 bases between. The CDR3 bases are TGCAGCGTTGAAGTGGTAGTGGACGAGCAGTTCTTC. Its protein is CSVEVVVDEQFF.

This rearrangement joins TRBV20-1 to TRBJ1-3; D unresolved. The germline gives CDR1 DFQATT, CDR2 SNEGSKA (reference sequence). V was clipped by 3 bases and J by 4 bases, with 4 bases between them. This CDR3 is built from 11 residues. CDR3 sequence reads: CSASRGNTIYF. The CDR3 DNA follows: TGCAGTGCTAGCAGAGGAAACACCATATATTTT.

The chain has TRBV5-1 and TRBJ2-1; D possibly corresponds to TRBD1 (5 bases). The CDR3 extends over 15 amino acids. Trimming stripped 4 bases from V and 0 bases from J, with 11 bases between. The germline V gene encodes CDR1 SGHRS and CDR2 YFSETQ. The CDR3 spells CASSTGASSYNEQFF. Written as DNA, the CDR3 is TGCGCCAGCAGCACAGGCGCGAGCTCCTACAATGAGCAGTTCTTC.